This T cell receptor beta chain was observed in a study of cytomegalovirus exposure and HLA in healthy donors. Findings and caveats of the study: Donor immune exposure was known only as CMV serostatus.

The PCR made use of 60 Vbeta and 13 Jbeta primers. Profiling relied on immunoSEQ multiplex PCR, and the TCRdb table lists in-frame clones only, not all of them. The sample shows 150,000 to 200,000 clones, approximately 80% of them seen only once. A word on this clone: Its antigen remains unidentified.

The clonotype comes from a male donor in good health and CMV-seropositive. Material for sequencing was PBMCs.

CDR3 loop: CASSFRDRVETQYF. As DNA, the CDR3 is TGTGCCAGCAGCTTTCGGGACAGGGTAGAGACCCAGTACTTC. The chain recombines TRBV5-4 with TRBJ2-5, with 9 bases identical to TRBD1. The CDR3 is made up of 14 amino acids. Unmatched junction bases numbered 3, after V lost 2 bases and J lost 4 bases. Germline V lookup: CDR1 SGHNT, CDR2 YYREEE (reference sequence).